This T cell receptor beta chain is drawn from a study of blood T cells in healthy people across ages. In its sample, this clonotype was seen a few times. The V and J ends lost 3 bases and 4 bases respectively, with 13 bases between them. Germline V gene data show CDR1 as MNHEY and CDR2 as SMNVEV (reference sequence). The length of the CDR3 is 14 residues. A second PCR, run for roughly 7 to 11 cycles, used a sample-barcoded 5' primer plus a J-beta primer mix. Tags on each cDNA molecule came from a template-switch adaptor with 12 random nucleotides. TCRdb called the 5' RACE reads again in MiXCR, with one record for every CDR3 protein. Counted here are over 750,000 distinct CDR3 sequences, 25% occurring once; the ten biggest clones make up 9.4%. The same sample was also used in a study of T cells of mothers and their children. That study reports: At a sensitivity of around 100 clones per million clonotypes, no persistent microchimeric T cell clones appeared.

The sample comprised blood. The sequence was obtained from a boy between 10 and 17 years old in good health. The gene calls are TRBV27 and TRBJ2-7, with D possibly TRBD1 on 6 matching bases. DNA of the CDR3: TGTGCCAGCAGTTTCACCAGGGGCCTATACGAGCAGTACTTC. Translated: CASSFTRGLYEQYF.